This T cell receptor (beta chain) was sequenced in a study of CD8+ T cells in alopecia areata. Following RNA extraction, reverse transcription yielded cDNA that acted as the sequencing template. Libraries were prepared by immunoSEQ multiplex PCR; TCRdb keeps only in-frame clonotypes and omits some of them. The data hold 150,000 to 200,000 clones, with 50% to 70% observed a single time. The V end was cut by 9 bases, the J end by 4 bases, with 9 bases between. This CDR3 is built from 11 residues. CDR1 is SNHLY, CDR2 FYNNEI, per germline. The sample's treatment: oral pan-JAK inhibitor, 5-10 mg twice daily. The researchers isolated CD4+ and CD8+ T cells from PBMCs by sorting. As to this clone: Its specificity is unknown.

Findings and caveats of the study: Scalp clonality, along with expanded CD8+ clones among the top 100, was significantly decreased by tofacitinib. Sequencing of scalp samples also captures resident alphabeta T cells of normal skin.

The receptor's source is a human donor with alopecia areata. V is TRBV2 and J is TRBJ1-2, with D unclear. The specimen was CD4+ T cells sorted from blood, collected at roughly week 49, from a patient treated with tofacitinib. CDR3 residues: CARRIVYGYTF. CDR3 in DNA: TGTGCCAGAAGGATTGTCTATGGCTACACCTTC.